The 7 T cell receptor beta chains reported below all come from one sample, sequenced in a study of cytomegalovirus exposure and HLA in healthy donors. Vbeta (60) and Jbeta (13) primers were used in the PCR. The protocol was immunoSEQ multiplex PCR, while the TCRdb copy is restricted to in-frame clones and leaves out a portion. The sample carries around 200,000 clones, around four fifths recorded once. The specimen was PBMCs. These receptors were obtained from a woman in her 50s in good health and CMV-seropositive.

The genes are TRBV15 and TRBJ1-2; D might be TRBD1 (5 bases). Germline assignment: CDR1 LNHNV and CDR2 YYDKDF (reference sequence). V lost 4 bases to trimming and J lost 4 bases, with 16 bases between them. This CDR3 contains 15 residues. CDR3 protein: CATSKGVDRGYGYTF. CDR3 in DNA: TGTGCCACCAGCAAAGGGGTCGACAGAGGCTATGGCTACACCTTC.

The gene calls are TRBV5-4 and TRBJ2-1; the match to TRBD2 covers 7 bases. V gave up 4 bases and J gave up 6 bases; unmatched junction bases: 7. From germline, CDR1 is SGHNT and CDR2 YYREEE (reference sequence). CDR3 length equals 14 residues. The CDR3 here is CASSLTGEGNEQFF. CDR3 in DNA: TGTGCCAGCAGCCTTACGGGGGAGGGCAATGAGCAGTTCTTC. Looking up the rest from reference TRBV5-4 and TRBJ2-1 gives the full variable domain: ETGVTQSPTHLIKTRGQQVTLRCSSQSGHNTVSWYQQALGQGPQFIFQYYREEENGRGNFPPRFSGLQFPNYSSELNVNALELDDSALYLCASSLTGEGNEQFFGPGTRLTVL.

The chain employs TRBV18 and TRBJ2-5; no clear D gene. Germline V gives CDR1 KGHSH, CDR2 LQKENI. V was cut by 0 bases and J by 7 bases, with 6 bases left in between. The CDR3 is 12 residues long. Here the CDR3 reads CASSPPGVTQYF. CDR3 bases: TGTGCCAGCTCACCACCTGGAGTGACCCAGTACTTC.

V is TRBV19 and J is TRBJ2-3; a possible D gene is TRBD2 (5 bases). The germline gives CDR1 LNHDA, CDR2 SQIVND (reference sequence). This CDR3 is 13 amino acids long. Trimming took off 3 bases at V and 4 bases at J, with 8 bases between the two ends. For the CDR3, the DNA is TGTGCCAGTAGTATGTACGGGGCAGATACGCAGTATTTT. The encoded protein is CASSMYGADTQYF.

V and J are TRBV4-1 and TRBJ2-7; 7 bases are a match to TRBD1. Losses at the gene ends were 4 bases for V and 0 bases for J; bases not matched to a gene: 12. This CDR3 is built from 17 residues. Per germline, CDR1 MGHRA and CDR2 YSYEKL. CDR3 DNA sequence: TGCGCCAGCAGCCTCCGGGACAGCCCCGTTAGCTCCTACGAGCAGTACTTC. Protein: CASSLRDSPVSSYEQYF.

This chain connects TRBV9 to TRBJ1-1; D is ambiguous. This CDR3 has 16 residues. Germline loops: CDR1 SGDLS, CDR2 YYNGEE. The V end was cut by 0 bases, the J end by 4 bases, with 16 bases between. CDR3 DNA sequence: TGTGCCAGCAGCGTAGGACCTCAGGCGGGGATCACTGAAGCTTTCTTT. Protein: CASSVGPQAGITEAFF.

The chain has TRBV18 and TRBJ2-3, with D maybe TRBD2 (5 bases). This CDR3 is 15 amino acids long. V was trimmed by 3 bases and J by 1 base, leaving 11 bases between them. Germline V CDR1 and CDR2: KGHSH, LQKENI. CDR3 loop: CASSPVPRGTDTQYF. The CDR3 DNA sequence: TGTGCCAGCTCACCCGTCCCGAGGGGCACAGATACGCAGTATTTT.